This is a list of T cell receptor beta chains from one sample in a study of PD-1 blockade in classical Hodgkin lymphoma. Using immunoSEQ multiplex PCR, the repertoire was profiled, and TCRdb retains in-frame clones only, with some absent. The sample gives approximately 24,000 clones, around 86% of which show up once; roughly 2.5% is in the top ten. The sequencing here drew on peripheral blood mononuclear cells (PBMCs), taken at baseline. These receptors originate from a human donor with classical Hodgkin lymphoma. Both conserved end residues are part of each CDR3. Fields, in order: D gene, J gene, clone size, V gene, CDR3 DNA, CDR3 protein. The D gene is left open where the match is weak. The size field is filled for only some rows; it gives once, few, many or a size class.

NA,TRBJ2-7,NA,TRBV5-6,TGTGCCAGCAGCGGAATCCTAAACAATGGCTCCCAGTACTTC,CASSGILNNGSQYF
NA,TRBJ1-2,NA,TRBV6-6,TGTGCCAGCGTTTCCTATGAAGACTATGGCTACACCTTC,CASVSYEDYGYTF
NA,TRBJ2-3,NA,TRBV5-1,TGCGCCAGCAGCTTGGCAGAGGCTCGGGGCACAGATACGCAGTATTTT,CASSLAEARGTDTQYF
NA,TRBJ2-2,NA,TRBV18,TGTGCCAGCTCACCGCGTCTTGCGGGGACGGCGAACACCGGGGAGCTGTTTTTT,CASSPRLAGTANTGELFF
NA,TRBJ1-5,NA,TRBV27,TGTGCCAGCACCCAGGGAAATCAGCCCCAGCATTTT,CASTQGNQPQHF
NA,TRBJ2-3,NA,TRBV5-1,TGCGCCAGCAGTCAAGCGGGTCAAGATACGCAGTATTTT,CASSQAGQDTQYF
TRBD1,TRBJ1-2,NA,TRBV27,TGTGCCAGCAGTTTCCGCGGGACAGCAAACTCCAATGCTAACTATGGCTACACCTTC,CASSFRGTANSNANYGYTF
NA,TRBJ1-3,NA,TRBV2,TGTGCCAGCAGTGCATCCAGGGTCGGGGGAAACACCATATATTTT,CASSASRVGGNTIYF
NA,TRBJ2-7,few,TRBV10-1,TGCGCCAGCAGTCCCGGGACAAGCTACGAGCAGTACTTC,CASSPGTSYEQYF
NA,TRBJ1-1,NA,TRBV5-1,TGCGCCAGCAGCTCAAACGCTATTGAAGCTTTCTTT,CASSSNAIEAFF